A selection of T cell receptor beta chains follows, all from one sample in a study of Ad26.COV2.S vaccination and SARS-CoV-2 variants. The protocol was immunoSEQ multiplex PCR, while the TCRdb copy is restricted to in-frame clones and leaves out a portion. The sample has 380,000 or so clones, roughly four fifths seen once. The sample was peripheral blood, taken in a trial of Ad26.COV2.S vaccine versus placebo. Receptors were obtained from a person aged 18-65 years who received the Ad26.COV2.S COVID-19 vaccine or a placebo. The CDR3 runs from the conserved cysteine through the conserved F or W. D genes are given only for firm matches. Some rows mark clone size as missing; the rest say once, few, many or name a class of expanded clone.

D | J | V | size | CDR3 | DNA
- | TRBJ1-1 | TRBV27 | - | CASSFSARGRMNTEAFF | TGTGCCAGCAGTTTTTCAGCCCGGGGGCGAATGAACACTGAAGCTTTCTTT
TRBD1 | TRBJ2-1 | TRBV9 | - | CASSRDRVEQFF | TGTGCCAGCAGCCGGGACAGGGTTGAGCAGTTCTTC
- | TRBJ2-2 | TRBV7-3 | - | CASSVVRGNTGELFF | TGTGCCAGCAGCGTGGTGAGGGGGAACACCGGGGAGCTGTTTTTT
- | TRBJ2-1 | TRBV5-1 | - | CASSLRGAYNEQFF | TGCGCCAGCAGCTTAAGGGGCGCCTACAATGAGCAGTTCTTC
- | TRBJ2-3 | TRBV4-1 | - | CASSQDEGRDTQYF | TGCGCCAGCAGCCAAGACGAGGGTAGAGATACGCAGTATTTT
- | TRBJ1-6 | TRBV14 | - | CASSRNMRNSPLHF | TGTGCCAGCAGTAGAAACATGAGGAATTCACCCCTCCACTTT
- | TRBJ2-1 | TRBV12-3/TRBV12-4 | - | CASSGDSYNEQFF | TGTGCCAGCAGTGGGGACTCCTACAATGAGCAGTTCTTC
- | TRBJ1-6 | TRBV14 | - | CASSPRMKSPLHF | TGTGCCAGCAGCCCCCGGATGAAGTCACCCCTCCACTTT
- | TRBJ2-7 | TRBV9 | - | CASSPQGQGYYEQYF | TGTGCCAGCAGCCCCCAAGGGCAAGGTTACTACGAGCAGTACTTC
TRBD2 | TRBJ2-2 | TRBV6-5 | - | CASSFVAGGAGELFF | TGTGCCAGCAGTTTCGTAGCGGGAGGAGCCGGGGAGCTGTTTTTT
TRBD2 | TRBJ2-3 | TRBV4-2 | - | CASSQDRGGSLIRSTDTQYF | TGTGCCAGCAGCCAAGATCGGGGGGGTAGTTTGATCAGGAGCACAGATACGCAGTATTTT
- | TRBJ2-1 | TRBV29-1 | - | CSVDLVDGYNEQFF | TGCAGCGTTGATCTCGTGGATGGCTACAATGAGCAGTTCTTC
- | TRBJ1-3 | TRBV2 | once | CASSEILGRGSGNTIYF | TGTGCCAGCAGTGAAATTTTAGGGCGGGGCTCTGGAAACACCATATATTTT
- | TRBJ2-7 | TRBV13 | - | CASSLGLQTYEQYF | TGTGCCAGCAGCTTAGGCCTGCAGACCTACGAGCAGTACTTC